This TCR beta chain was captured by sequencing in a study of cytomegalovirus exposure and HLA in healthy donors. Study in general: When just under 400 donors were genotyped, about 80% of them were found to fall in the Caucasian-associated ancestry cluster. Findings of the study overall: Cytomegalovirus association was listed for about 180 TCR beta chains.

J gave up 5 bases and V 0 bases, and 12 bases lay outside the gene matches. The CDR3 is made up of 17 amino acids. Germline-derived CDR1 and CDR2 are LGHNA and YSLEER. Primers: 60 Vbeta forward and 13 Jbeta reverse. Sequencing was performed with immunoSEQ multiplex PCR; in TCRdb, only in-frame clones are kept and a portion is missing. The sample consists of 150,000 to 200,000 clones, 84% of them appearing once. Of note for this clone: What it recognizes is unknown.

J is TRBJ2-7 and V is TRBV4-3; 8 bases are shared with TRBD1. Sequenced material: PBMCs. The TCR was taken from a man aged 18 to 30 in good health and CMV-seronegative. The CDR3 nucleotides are TGCGCCAGCAGCCAAGATCCCGCGGGGCAGGGGGCCAACGAGCAGTACTTC. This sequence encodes CASSQDPAGQGANEQYF.